What follows are 25 T cell receptor beta chains derived from one specimen sequenced in a study of T cells in Graves' hyperthyroidism and ophthalmopathy. TCR beta CDR3 sequences were amplified from RNA transcripts. With the HTBI primer set, the TCR CDR3 went through a first round of RT-PCR. In TCRdb, the multiplex PCR reads were re-called with MiXCR into one record per CDR3 protein. The repertoire has about 480,000 distinct CDR3 sequences, around 22% of them found once; the top ten carry about 11%. Sequenced: blood. These receptor sequences come from a woman aged 25 to 45 with Graves' ophthalmopathy.

Ten or more counts support this clonotype. This chain links TRBV5-1 with TRBJ1-1; no clear D gene. The CDR3 runs to 13 residues. Germline CDR1 reads SGHRS; CDR2 reads YFSETQ. V was clipped by 3 bases and J by 2 bases, with 8 bases between them. The DNA for the CDR3 is TGCGCCAGCAGCTCGGAGCCTAACACTGAAGCTTTCTTT. Translated: CASSSEPNTEAFF.

This clonotype was seen only a few times. The chain joins TRBV3-1 to TRBJ1-3, with D perhaps TRBD1 (5 bases). Germline V gives CDR1 LGHDT, CDR2 YNNKEL (reference sequence). Trimming cost V 8 bases and J 4 bases, with 15 bases left between them. This CDR3 comprises 14 residues. CDR3 coding DNA: TGTGCCAGCGGAACGGGGGTAGGAGGAAACACCATATATTTT. Translating it yields CASGTGVGGNTIYF.

V and J are TRBV6-2 or TRBV6-3 and TRBJ2-7, with TRBD1 matching over 7 bases. V trimming: 10 bases; J trimming: 3 bases; junction bases outside the gene matches: 9. Per germline, CDR1 MNHEY and CDR2 SVGEGT. CDR3 size: 13 residues. The CDR3 sequence is CATKTGADYEQYF. The CDR3 DNA reads as TGTGCCACCAAAACAGGGGCTGACTACGAGCAGTACTTC.

This clonotype was counted between two and nine times. The chain is built from TRBV19 and TRBJ2-6; D call uncertain. The germline V gene encodes CDR1 LNHDA and CDR2 SQIVND (reference sequence). The V and J ends lost 4 bases and 4 bases respectively, with 8 bases between them. The CDR3 is 14 residues long. The CDR3 DNA is TGTGCCAGTAGTAAGTCAACCGGGGCCAACGTCCTGACTTTC. This sequence encodes CASSKSTGANVLTF.

This clonotype was counted between two and nine times. The chain combines TRBV10-3 with TRBJ2-4; the D is unclear. The length of the CDR3 is 17 residues. Trimming shortened V by 0 bases and J by 0 bases, and 12 bases separated the two germline ends. Germline CDR1 ENHRY, CDR2 SYGVKD. This chain's CDR3 is CAISESDGSLAKNIQYF. In DNA form, the CDR3 reads TGTGCCATCAGTGAGTCGGACGGAAGTTTAGCCAAAAACATTCAGTACTTC.

The rearrangement links TRBV12-3 or TRBV12-4 to TRBJ1-1; D unresolved. The CDR3 runs 15 residues. V lost 6 bases to trimming and J lost 0 bases, with 14 bases between them. The CDR3 reads CASRTHQAMNTEAFF. CDR3 coding DNA: TGTGCCAGCAGGACCCATCAGGCGATGAACACTGAAGCTTTCTTT.

This clonotype has a single count. A junction boundary mismatches the germline segment, possibly from a read error. CDR3 in DNA: TGTGCCAGCAGTTACGGACAGGGGCCGGCCGGGGAGCTGTCTTTT. This sequence encodes CASSYGQGPAGELSF. The rearrangement joins TRBV6-5 to TRBJ2-2; 9 positions agree with TRBD1. This CDR3 region has 15 residues. The V gene's germline CDR1 is MNHEY and CDR2 SVGAGI.

This clonotype was picked up many times. V gene TRBV7-9 combines with J gene TRBJ1-2, with 7 bases lining up with TRBD1. Germline values: CDR1 SEHNR, CDR2 FQNEAQ (reference sequence). This CDR3 is 16 amino acids long. J was trimmed by 3 bases and V by 5 bases; bases with no gene match: 12. This CDR3 is CASSKTVRTGDYGYTF. The CDR3 nucleotides are TGTGCCAGCAGCAAAACCGTCCGGACAGGCGACTATGGCTACACCTTC.

This clonotype was observed a handful of times. The chain uses TRBV29-1 and TRBJ1-1, with 8 bases identical to TRBD1. Trimming cost V 3 bases and J 3 bases; bases outside gene matches: 3. There are 13 residues in the CDR3. Germline CDR1 and CDR2: SQVTM and ANQGSEA. The chain's CDR3 is CSVDETGDTEAFF. Written as DNA, the CDR3 is TGCAGCGTTGACGAGACAGGGGACACTGAAGCTTTCTTT.

This clonotype was observed many times. The V gene is TRBV28, the J gene TRBJ1-2; D unresolved. The germline V and J ends were trimmed by 7 bases and 5 bases, with 8 bases remaining between them. The CDR3 is 11 amino acids. Per germline, CDR1 MDHEN and CDR2 SYDVKM. The CDR3 region is CASTTEYGYTF. The DNA of the CDR3 is TGTGCCAGCACCACTGAGTATGGCTACACCTTC.

This clonotype was counted many times. The chain couples TRBV9 to TRBJ1-1; TRBD1 matches at 7 bases. Germline V gene data show CDR1 as SGDLS and CDR2 as YYNGEE. With 4 bases clipped from V and 2 bases from J, the junction kept 5 bases outside the gene matches. The CDR3 length is 14 residues. The CDR3, as DNA: TGTGCCAGCAGCCGGGGACAGCAAAACACTGAAGCTTTCTTT. This translates into CASSRGQQNTEAFF.

This chain links TRBV28 with TRBJ2-2; 8 bases match TRBD2. V trimming: 7 bases; J trimming: 2 bases; junction bases outside the gene matches: 6. The CDR3 has 15 amino acids. Germline CDR1 reads MDHEN; CDR2 reads SYDVKM. The CDR3 loop is CASIAGGDNTGELFF. In nucleotides, the CDR3 is TGTGCCAGCATTGCGGGAGGAGATAACACCGGGGAGCTGTTTTTT. The full variable domain, its missing parts supplied by reference TRBV28 and TRBJ2-2, is DVKVTQSSRYLVKRTGEKVFLECVQDMDHENMFWYRQDPGLGLRLIYFSYDVKMKEKGDIPEGYSVSREKKERFSLILESASTNQTSMYLCASIAGGDNTGELFFGEGSRLTVL.

The chain employs TRBV7-8 and TRBJ1-3; D perhaps matches TRBD1 (5 bases). The CDR3 length is 16 residues. The germline V gene has CDR1 SGHVS and CDR2 FQNEAQ. V was pared by 2 bases and J by 2 bases, with 13 bases between. In DNA, the CDR3 is TGTGCCAGCAGCTTAAACGCCGGGGCTACTGGAAACACCATATATTTT. Encoded protein: CASSLNAGATGNTIYF.

Details on this clonotype: Since the CDR3 does not end with the conserved phenylalanine or tryptophan, this likely comes from a read error. The rearrangement joins TRBV12-3 or TRBV12-4 to TRBJ1-2; D call uncertain. Deletions cut 6 bases from V and 3 bases from J, with 14 bases between. This CDR3 has 14 residues. The CDR3 bases are TGTGCCAGCAGCTCCACCGTTCCCGACTATGGCTACACCCTC. It codes for CASSSTVPDYGYTL.

The chain combines TRBV12-3 or TRBV12-4 with TRBJ2-5, with 9 positions matching TRBD1. V dropped 3 bases and J dropped 3; count of bases not matched to a gene: 2. There are 14 residues in the CDR3. The DNA of the CDR3 is TGTGCCAGCAGTTTTGGGACAGGGAAAGAGACCCAGTACTTC. It encodes CASSFGTGKETQYF.

The V and J genes are TRBV28 and TRBJ1-2; D is undetermined. The ends were cut back, 4 bases at V and 4 bases at J, with 10 bases in the middle. CDR1 is MDHEN and CDR2 is SYDVKM in the germline V gene. CDR3 length equals 13 residues. This CDR3 is CASSSDWGYGYTF. Written as DNA, the CDR3 is TGTGCCAGCAGTTCAGACTGGGGCTATGGCTACACCTTC.

This clonotype was found many times. This chain joins TRBV20-1 and TRBJ1-2; 7 bases are a match to TRBD1. This CDR3 contains 14 residues. Germline CDR1 DFQATT, CDR2 SNEGSKA (reference sequence). The V gene end was trimmed by 5 bases and the J gene end by 5 bases; junction bases not matched to a gene: 11. CDR3 DNA sequence: TGCAGTGCTCAACAAGAGGGGGCTGTGTATGGCTACACCTTC. Translating gives CSAQQEGAVYGYTF.

For the CDR3, the DNA is TGTGCCAGCAGTTACGGTCGAGGGACAGGGTACGAGCAGTACTTC. Translation: CASSYGRGTGYEQYF. This chain connects TRBV6-2 or TRBV6-3 to TRBJ2-7; TRBD1 agrees at 9 bases. Germline CDR1 is MNHEY and CDR2 is SVGEGT. V gave up 2 bases and J gave up 4 bases; unmatched junction bases: 6. The CDR3 extends over 15 amino acids.

This clonotype appeared many times. The chain couples TRBV20-1 to TRBJ2-7; tentative D call: TRBD1 (5 bases). V shed 7 bases and J shed 5 bases, with 15 bases lying between them. Germline CDR1 is DFQATT and CDR2 is SNEGSKA (reference sequence). The CDR3 runs to 12 residues. This chain's CDR3 is CSVSAGRDEQYF. DNA for the CDR3: TGCAGTGTTTCGGCAGGGCGCGACGAGCAGTACTTC.

J is TRBJ2-5 and V is TRBV5-4; 8 nucleotides agree with TRBD2. The J segment lost 2 bases and the V segment lost 4 bases, leaving 10 bases of the junction unmatched. The germline V gene encodes CDR1 SGHNT and CDR2 YYREEE (reference sequence). The CDR3 is made up of 16 amino acids. CDR3 region: CASSQGLVKGQETQYF. CDR3 DNA: TGTGCCAGCAGCCAGGGACTAGTTAAGGGGCAAGAGACCCAGTACTTC.

This clonotype was observed at least ten times. The rearrangement uses TRBV6-1 and TRBJ1-5; 7 nucleotides agree with TRBD1. The CDR3 spans 14 residues. V lost 6 bases, J lost 6 bases, and 8 bases stayed unmatched. CDR1 and CDR2 from the germline V gene are MNHNS and SASEGT. In DNA, the CDR3 is TGTGCCAGCAGGGAACAGGGGTCAGGTCAGCCCCAGCATTTT. Residues: CASREQGSGQPQHF.

This clonotype occurred many times. The V call is TRBV5-1, the J call TRBJ2-7; 7 positions agree with TRBD1. The CDR3 has 16 amino acids. The V gene end was trimmed by 0 bases and the J gene end by 2 bases; junction bases not matched to a gene: 8. Germline lookup yields CDR1 SGHRS and CDR2 YFSETQ. The CDR3 here is CASSLAYGTDTYEQYF. The DNA of the CDR3 is TGCGCCAGCAGCTTGGCCTACGGGACAGACACCTACGAGCAGTACTTC.

This clonotype was recorded a few times. The chain carries TRBV11-2 and TRBJ2-5; D not certain. The CDR3 extends over 14 amino acids. V lost 0 bases to trimming and J lost 4 bases, with 9 bases between them. CDR1 is SGHAT and CDR2 is FQNNGV in the germline V gene. CDR3 sequence reads: CASSLEGPGETQYF. CDR3 sequence (DNA): TGTGCCAGCAGCTTAGAAGGCCCAGGAGAGACCCAGTACTTC.

This clonotype was seen many times. This sequence joins TRBV7-9 and TRBJ2-5, with D unresolved. With 5 bases removed from V and 1 base from J, the gap between germline ends came to 14 bases. CDR1 and CDR2 (germline): SEHNR, FQNEAQ (reference sequence). The CDR3 consists of 15 residues. The CDR3 protein is CASSPGGQSQETQYF. The CDR3 nucleotides are TGTGCCAGCAGCCCTGGTGGGCAGAGCCAAGAGACCCAGTACTTC.

This clonotype showed up many times. The rearrangement uses TRBV10-3 and TRBJ2-2; weak D call: TRBD2 (6 bases). The V end lost 3 bases, the J end lost 7 bases, and 21 bases lay between the germline ends. The CDR3 sequence is 17 residues long. Germline-derived CDR1 and CDR2 are ENHRY and SYGVKD. For the CDR3, the DNA is TGTGCCATCAGTGATGCGGGGCCAGGCCACCTCATCGGGGAGCTGTTTTTT. Translated: CAISDAGPGHLIGELFF.